The rows below give T cell receptor beta chains drawn from one sample of a study of T cell responses to AZD1222 COVID-19 vaccine. Libraries were prepared by immunoSEQ multiplex PCR; TCRdb keeps only in-frame clonotypes and omits some of them. The sample holds approximately 67,000 clones, 80% to 90% seen once. Sequenced material: peripheral blood, taken 28 days after the second AZD1222 dose. Receptors were obtained from an adult who received the AZD1222 COVID-19 vaccine. Each CDR3 is given with its conserved first and last residue. The order of the fields is clone size, V gene, D gene, J gene, CDR3 protein, CDR3 DNA. The D gene is left open where the match is weak. For some rows the clone size is stated as once, few or many, or as a class when expanded; others skip it.

clone size: .; V gene: TRBV3-1/TRBV3-2; D gene: TRBD2; J gene: TRBJ2-2; CDR3 protein: CASSLGLGKTGELFF; CDR3 DNA: TGTGCCAGCAGCCTGGGACTAGGGAAAACCGGGGAGCTGTTTTTT
clone size: .; V gene: TRBV5-6; D gene: .; J gene: TRBJ1-6; CDR3 protein: CASSPIRFQNSPLHF; CDR3 DNA: TGTGCCAGCAGCCCAATTAGGTTTCAGAATTCACCCCTCCACTTT
clone size: .; V gene: TRBV12-5; D gene: .; J gene: TRBJ2-3; CDR3 protein: CASESTGGTDTQYF; CDR3 DNA: TGTGCTAGTGAGTCGACAGGCGGCACAGATACGCAGTATTTT
clone size: .; V gene: TRBV27; D gene: .; J gene: TRBJ1-1; CDR3 protein: CASSLLGVMNTEAFF; CDR3 DNA: TGTGCCAGCAGTTTATTAGGGGTGATGAACACTGAAGCTTTCTTT
clone size: .; V gene: TRBV28; D gene: .; J gene: TRBJ2-7; CDR3 protein: CASTPRGYEQYF; CDR3 DNA: TGTGCCAGCACCCCGAGAGGGTACGAGCAGTACTTC
clone size: once; V gene: TRBV24-1; D gene: .; J gene: TRBJ2-1; CDR3 protein: CATSDTGFEQFF; CDR3 DNA: TGTGCCACCAGTGACACCGGGTTTGAGCAGTTCTTC
clone size: .; V gene: TRBV7-2; D gene: .; J gene: TRBJ1-2; CDR3 protein: CASSLVSYGYTF; CDR3 DNA: TGTGCCAGCAGCTTAGTATCCTATGGCTACACCTTC
clone size: .; V gene: TRBV11-3; D gene: .; J gene: TRBJ1-2; CDR3 protein: CASSRPPVEGYTF; CDR3 DNA: TGTGCCAGCAGCCGCCCCCCCGTGGAAGGCTACACCTTC
clone size: .; V gene: TRBV28; D gene: TRBD1; J gene: TRBJ1-2; CDR3 protein: CASSLPGQGANYGYTF; CDR3 DNA: TGTGCCAGCAGTTTGCCGGGACAGGGGGCGAACTATGGCTACACCTTC
clone size: .; V gene: TRBV19; D gene: TRBD2; J gene: TRBJ2-1; CDR3 protein: CASRSGSAGNEQFF; CDR3 DNA: TGTGCCAGTAGGAGCGGGAGCGCTGGGAATGAGCAGTTCTTC
clone size: .; V gene: TRBV7-8; D gene: .; J gene: TRBJ1-1; CDR3 protein: CASSLTQHVGNTEAFF; CDR3 DNA: TGTGCCAGCAGCTTGACCCAACATGTGGGAAACACTGAAGCTTTCTTT
clone size: .; V gene: TRBV13; D gene: TRBD1; J gene: TRBJ2-4; CDR3 protein: CASSRQGAENIQYF; CDR3 DNA: TGTGCCAGCAGCCGACAGGGGGCGGAAAACATTCAGTACTTC
clone size: .; V gene: TRBV15; D gene: .; J gene: TRBJ1-3; CDR3 protein: CATSRDRAGNTIYF; CDR3 DNA: TGTGCCACCAGCAGAGATAGGGCTGGAAACACCATATATTTT
clone size: .; V gene: TRBV12-3/TRBV12-4; D gene: .; J gene: TRBJ2-7; CDR3 protein: CASKENYAEQYF; CDR3 DNA: TGTGCCAGCAAGGAGAATTACGCGGAGCAGTACTTC
clone size: .; V gene: TRBV19; D gene: .; J gene: TRBJ1-5; CDR3 protein: CATRDNPTYSNQPQHF; CDR3 DNA: TGTGCCACCCGGGACAATCCGACGTATAGCAATCAGCCCCAGCATTTT
clone size: .; V gene: TRBV27; D gene: .; J gene: TRBJ2-3; CDR3 protein: CASSLMGTSTDTQYF; CDR3 DNA: TGTGCCAGCAGTTTAATGGGGACTAGCACAGATACGCAGTATTTT
clone size: .; V gene: TRBV19; D gene: .; J gene: TRBJ2-5; CDR3 protein: CASRQAGETQYF; CDR3 DNA: TGTGCCAGTAGACAGGCGGGAGAGACCCAGTACTTC
clone size: once; V gene: TRBV6-5; D gene: .; J gene: TRBJ1-1; CDR3 protein: CASTLGHLNTEAFF; CDR3 DNA: TGTGCCAGCACATTAGGACATCTGAACACTGAAGCTTTCTTT
clone size: .; V gene: TRBV5-6; D gene: .; J gene: TRBJ1-2; CDR3 protein: CASSLGTPNYGYTF; CDR3 DNA: TGTGCCAGCAGCCTTGGGACACCTAACTATGGCTACACCTTC
clone size: .; V gene: TRBV5-1; D gene: .; J gene: TRBJ1-2; CDR3 protein: CASSLAGSYGYTF; CDR3 DNA: TGCGCCAGCAGCTTGGCAGGGTCCTATGGCTACACCTTC
clone size: .; V gene: TRBV11-2; D gene: .; J gene: TRBJ2-5; CDR3 protein: CASRRLGETQYF; CDR3 DNA: TGTGCCAGCAGAAGATTGGGAGAGACCCAGTACTTC
clone size: .; V gene: TRBV4-1; D gene: .; J gene: TRBJ1-3; CDR3 protein: CASSLRDGNTIYF; CDR3 DNA: TGCGCCAGCAGCCTGAGGGACGGAAACACCATATATTTT
clone size: .; V gene: TRBV2; D gene: TRBD1; J gene: TRBJ1-5; CDR3 protein: CASSADRVGNQPQHF; CDR3 DNA: TGTGCCAGCAGCGCAGACAGGGTAGGGAATCAGCCCCAGCATTTT
clone size: .; V gene: TRBV12-5; D gene: .; J gene: TRBJ2-1; CDR3 protein: CASGLSGTAEQFF; CDR3 DNA: TGTGCTAGTGGTTTGAGCGGGACAGCCGAGCAGTTCTTC
clone size: once; V gene: TRBV20-1; D gene: .; J gene: TRBJ2-1; CDR3 protein: CSATGSWEEFF; CDR3 DNA: TGCAGTGCCACAGGATCCTGGGAGGAGTTCTTC
clone size: few; V gene: TRBV6-2/TRBV6-3; D gene: .; J gene: TRBJ1-2; CDR3 protein: CASSYGQSNYGYTF; CDR3 DNA: TGTGCCAGCAGTTACGGCCAGTCTAACTATGGCTACACCTTC
clone size: .; V gene: TRBV19; D gene: .; J gene: TRBJ2-1; CDR3 protein: CASSPIGGHGDEQFF; CDR3 DNA: TGTGCCAGTAGCCCTATCGGAGGCCACGGGGATGAGCAGTTCTTC